Below, 19 T cell receptor beta chains from the same sample are listed, as sequenced in a study of blood T cell repertoires in COVID-19. Assay: immunoSEQ multiplex PCR; the TCRdb copy retains only in-frame clones and omits some. The repertoire consists of hundreds of thousands of clones, with 70% to 90% occurring once and the leading ten covering about 4.5%. Sequenced material: PBMCs or T cells enriched from blood (not recorded which). The receptor set was obtained from a man aged 30-40 years with acute COVID-19.

This clone was observed a single time. Here the CDR3 reads CASSELAGRSPLHF. CDR3 in DNA: TGCGCCAGCAGTGAGTTGGCAGGGCGGTCACCCCTCCACTTT. The rearrangement links TRBV10-2 to TRBJ1-6; tentative D call: TRBD1 (5 bases). This CDR3 is 14 amino acids long. CDR1 and CDR2 from the germline V gene are WSHSY and SAAADI. V was pared by 1 base and J by 10 bases, with 11 bases between.

The rearrangement links TRBV28 to TRBJ1-1; D is uncertain. V lost 9 bases and J 6 bases, leaving 17 bases between the germline ends. Per germline, CDR1 MDHEN and CDR2 SYDVKM. The CDR3 consists of 13 residues. The chain's CDR3 is CASSGVNKAEAFF. DNA for the CDR3: TGTGCCAGTAGCGGCGTCAACAAGGCTGAAGCTTTCTTT.

The chain links TRBV4-1 to TRBJ2-7; no firm D call. CDR3 size: 13 residues. Trimming left V 0 bases short and J 4 bases short, with 7 bases between. Germline CDR1 reads MGHRA; CDR2 reads YSYEKL. This CDR3 is CASSQEAQYEQYF. The CDR3 DNA is TGCGCCAGCAGCCAAGAGGCACAATACGAGCAGTACTTC.

In nucleotides, the CDR3 is TGTGCCAGCTGTCCAGGGAATCAGCCCCAGCATTTT. Protein sequence: CASCPGNQPQHF. V usage is TRBV2 and J usage is TRBJ1-5; TRBD1 is a possible D gene (5 bases). This CDR3 is 12 amino acids long. The V and J ends lost 8 bases and 4 bases respectively, with 9 bases between them. Germline V CDR1 and CDR2: SNHLY, FYNNEI.

For the CDR3, the DNA is TGTGCCAGCAGATCGTACAGGGGTAATGAAAAACTGTTTTTT. Translating it yields CASRSYRGNEKLFF. The chain recombines TRBV7-9 with TRBJ1-4; 7 bases line up with TRBD1. CDR1 and CDR2 (germline): SEHNR, FQNEAQ (reference sequence). The CDR3 is 14 residues long. V was clipped by 6 bases and J by 4 bases; unmatched bases: 5.

In this sample, this clone turned up a few times. This chain connects TRBV5-1 to TRBJ2-3, with 14 bases fitting TRBD2. The CDR3 covers 18 residues. Germline lookup yields CDR1 SGHRS and CDR2 YFSETQ. J was trimmed by 4 bases and V by 1 base; bases with no gene match: 8. CDR3 protein: CASSLMTSGGAGSDTQYF. The DNA of the CDR3 is TGCGCCAGCAGCTTGATGACTAGCGGGGGGGCCGGATCAGATACGCAGTATTTT.

This clone was seen more than once but under ten times. V is TRBV18 and J is TRBJ2-4; the D is unclear. Trimming stripped 2 bases from V and 5 bases from J, with 7 bases between. This CDR3 is 13 amino acids long. The germline V gene has CDR1 KGHSH and CDR2 LQKENI. Written as DNA, the CDR3 is TGTGCCAGCTCACCAATGGGCCAAAACATTCAGTACTTC. It translates to CASSPMGQNIQYF.

The gene calls are TRBV5-1 and TRBJ1-4; the D gene is possibly TRBD1 (6 bases). CDR1 is SGHRS and CDR2 is YFSETQ in the germline V gene. This CDR3 contains 13 residues. V was pared by 0 bases and J by 8 bases, with 8 bases between. CDR3 sequence: CASSLEGEEKLFF. The CDR3 DNA is TGCGCCAGCAGCTTGGAGGGGGAAGAAAAACTGTTTTTT. The variable domain in full, with the rest retrieved from reference TRBV5-1 and TRBJ1-4, is KAGVTQTPRYLIKTRGQQVTLSCSPISGHRSVSWYQQTPGQGLQFLFEYFSETQRNKGNFPGRFSGRQFSNSRSEMNVSTLELGDSALYLCASSLEGEEKLFFGSGTQLSVL.

The chain combines TRBV19 with TRBJ2-2, with D hard to call. Germline loops: CDR1 LNHDA, CDR2 SQIVND (reference sequence). V was shortened by 6 bases and J by 1 base, with 9 bases between the two germline ends. The CDR3 spans 14 residues. The CDR3 here is CASSTRQNTGELFF. The CDR3 nucleotides are TGTGCCAGTAGCACAAGACAGAACACCGGGGAGCTGTTTTTT.

The rearrangement uses TRBV14 and TRBJ1-1; D is perhaps TRBD1 (5 bases). Trimming removed 3 bases at V and 6 bases at J, with 11 bases between. Germline-derived CDR1 and CDR2 are SGHDN and FVKESK. The CDR3 covers 13 residues. DNA of the CDR3: TGTGCCAGCAGCCAGATTGCGGGGGCTGAAGCTTTCTTT. It encodes CASSQIAGAEAFF.

This chain links TRBV6-5 with TRBJ1-3, with D perhaps TRBD1 (6 bases). V gave up 7 bases and J gave up 2 bases, with 15 bases separating them. CDR1 MNHEY and CDR2 SVGAGI come from the germline V gene. This CDR3 is built from 15 residues. The CDR3 region has the DNA TGTGCCAGCACCCCCGCGGGGGGGCCTGGAAACACCATATATTTT. This translates into CASTPAGGPGNTIYF.

There are a few counts of this clone. The V gene is TRBV2, the J gene TRBJ1-2; 8 nucleotides line up with TRBD1. In germline, CDR1 is SNHLY, CDR2 FYNNEI. CDR3 length: 14 amino acids. V was clipped by 5 bases and J by 1 base; unmatched bases: 3. The CDR3 nucleotides read TGTGCCAGCAGTCAGGGGGCAAGTAACTATGGCTACACCTTC. Translated, it gives CASSQGASNYGYTF.

J is TRBJ1-4 and V is TRBV6-5; maybe TRBD1 (6 bases). V was shortened by 6 bases and J by 4 bases, with 9 bases between the two germline ends. This CDR3 has 13 residues. The germline gives CDR1 MNHEY, CDR2 SVGAGI. As DNA, the CDR3 is TGTGCCAGCAGCGGACAGATTAATGAAAAACTGTTTTTT. Translating it yields CASSGQINEKLFF.

The rearrangement joins TRBV10-3 to TRBJ1-1, with TRBD1 matching 10 bases. After removal of 4 bases from V and 6 bases from J, the junction contained 5 bases not matched to a gene. Germline CDR1 is ENHRY and CDR2 is SYGVKD. The CDR3 extends over 14 amino acids. The CDR3 bases are TGTGCCATCAGTGGGGGGACAGGGGCCCCTGAAGCTTTCTTT. Amino acid sequence: CAISGGTGAPEAFF.

The chain is built from TRBV12-3 or TRBV12-4 and TRBJ1-1, with 10 positions matching TRBD1. This CDR3 is 13 amino acids long. J gave up 6 bases and V 5 bases, and 3 bases lay outside the gene matches. The CDR3 DNA is TGTGCCAGCAGTCGGACAGGGGGGGCTGAAGCTTTCTTT. It translates to CASSRTGGAEAFF.

V usage is TRBV3-1 (or the pseudogene TRBV3-2) and J usage is TRBJ2-5, with 9 bases matching TRBD1. The germline gives CDR1 LGHDT, CDR2 YNNKEL (reference sequence). CDR3 length: 12 residues. The junction had 5 bases not matched to a gene; V was cut back by 1 base and J by 14 bases. In DNA form, the CDR3 reads TGTGCCAGCAGCCAAGGACCGGGACAGGGATACTTC. Translating it yields CASSQGPGQGYF.

The chain has TRBV28 and TRBJ1-6; D is unresolved. This CDR3 contains 15 residues. The germline V gene encodes CDR1 MDHEN and CDR2 SYDVKM. The V end lost 0 bases, the J end lost 10 bases, and 13 bases lay between the germline ends. Written as DNA, the CDR3 is TGTGCCAGCAGTTTATGGCGGGTAGTCGGGTCACCCCTCCACTTT. Its protein is CASSLWRVVGSPLHF.

This chain links TRBV24-1 with TRBJ1-2; D call uncertain. The germline V gene encodes CDR1 KGHDR and CDR2 SFDVKD. Trimming shortened V by 6 bases and J by 4 bases, and 5 bases separated the two germline ends. CDR3 length equals 11 residues. The CDR3 here is CATSNSYGYTF. DNA of the CDR3: TGTGCCACCAGTAACAGCTATGGCTACACCTTC.

CDR3 nucleotides: TGCGCCAGCAGACTGGAGGACAGCTACAATGAGCAGTTCTTC. Translation gives CASRLEDSYNEQFF. The V and J genes are TRBV5-1 and TRBJ2-1; possibly TRBD1 for D (6 bases). The V gene's germline CDR1 is SGHRS and CDR2 YFSETQ. The length of the CDR3 is 14 residues. The V gene lost 5 bases and the J gene lost 3 bases, with 12 bases spanning the gap.